The source of this TCR beta chain is a study of shared clonotypes between healthy human individuals. V dropped 6 bases and J dropped 9; count of bases not matched to a gene: 11. The CDR3 length is 17 residues. CDR1 is MDHEN, CDR2 SYDVKM, per germline. CD45RO-negative, CCR7-selected cells formed the naive CD8 fraction, which excluded terminally differentiated effector memory CD45RA+ cells. The authors ran the assay at deep level. Replicate PCRs for sorted subsets used around 200 ng DNA; this equaled 25,000 to 30,000 T cell genomes. Sequencing used immunoSEQ multiplex PCR; TCRdb keeps in-frame clones, though not all of them. The data hold 630,000 or so clones, with 95% to 98% observed a single time.

V gene TRBV28 combines with J gene TRBJ2-2, with 15 bases fitting TRBD2. Sequenced input: naive CD8+ T cells sorted from blood. The TCR sequence derives from a man aged 25-45 years in good health. As DNA, the CDR3 is TGTGCCAGCAGCCGGACTAGCGGGAGGGCCTTGACCCGGGAGCTGTTTTTT. Encoded protein: CASSRTSGRALTRELFF.